The source of this TCR beta chain is a study of blood T cell repertoires in COVID-19. Across the study: The United States, Italy and Spain provided the acute and convalescent COVID-19 samples.

Clones were sequenced by immunoSEQ multiplex PCR, and TCRdb holds only the in-frame ones, with some missing. The table has a few hundred thousand clones, about 87% seen once. The CDR3 is made up of 15 amino acids. Germline loops: CDR1 LNHDA, CDR2 SQIVND (reference sequence). V gave up 6 bases and J gave up 5 bases, with 17 bases separating them. The V gene is TRBV19, the J gene TRBJ1-5, with D maybe TRBD1 (5 bases). The sequence was collected from a woman between 40 and 50 years old with acute or convalescent COVID-19. Specimen: peripheral blood. Here the CDR3 DNA reads TGTGCCAGTAGCCGCCCAGGTATCAGGGATCAGCCCCAGCATTTT. It is translated as CASSRPGIRDQPQHF.